The clone carrying this TCR beta chain was observed at least ten times. Time point here: technical triplicate 1. The unsorted libraries were made from 2 million PBMCs kept at -80 C. cDNA synthesis was performed by 5'RACE with 10-nucleotide random UMIs. Over 200 million TCR-beta sequences from 15-18 subjects were obtained in each sequencing run. TCRdb re-derived calls from the 5' RACE reads in MiXCR, one entry per CDR3 protein. Of about 38,000 distinct CDR3 sequences in the sample, more than 9.5% were seen once. The data derive from a study of neurological immune-mediated disorders. This sequence was found in a man in his 60s with HTLV-1-associated myelopathy (HAM/TSP). The sequenced sample was PBMCs.

In DNA form, the CDR3 reads TGTGCCATCAGTGAGTCGTGGGCAACTGAAGCTTTCTTT. Translated, it gives CAISESWATEAFF. The chain is built from TRBV10-3 and TRBJ1-1; D unresolved. Germline V CDR1 and CDR2: ENHRY, SYGVKD. The V end lost 0 bases, the J end lost 5 bases, and 7 bases lay between the germline ends. The CDR3 consists of 13 residues.